This T cell receptor beta chain was documented in a study of cytomegalovirus exposure and HLA in healthy donors. Overall study results and limits: Across donors, most TCRs were seen rarely, yet some public ones were widespread. Overall, approximately 150 TCR beta chains were annotated as cytomegalovirus-associated.

Separate from the approximately 720-subject first cohort, the roughly 120-subject validation cohort was the one that the donors belonged to. A word on this clone: What it binds is unknown.

The germline gives CDR1 SGHNT, CDR2 YYREEE (reference sequence). V was trimmed by 0 bases and J by 0 bases, leaving 9 bases between them. CDR3 length: 15 residues. Assay: immunoSEQ multiplex PCR; the TCRdb copy retains only in-frame clones and omits some. The repertoire has about 200,000 clones, around 87% of them found once; the top ten carry about 2%. The sample was PBMCs. This chain connects TRBV5-4 to TRBJ1-2; D is unclear. This TCR was recovered from a woman aged 18-29 years in good health and CMV-seropositive. CDR3 DNA sequence: TGTGCCAGCAGCTTGGGTAGAGGGACTAACTATGGCTACACCTTC. This gives the protein CASSLGRGTNYGYTF.